The 14 T cell receptor beta chains below were found in one sample sequenced in a study of cytomegalovirus exposure and HLA in healthy donors. Profiling relied on immunoSEQ multiplex PCR, and the TCRdb table lists in-frame clones only, not all of them. The table records approximately 180,000 clones, 86% of them present only once. The material sequenced was PBMCs. The receptor source for this set is a man aged 18 to 30 in good health and CMV-seropositive.

The chain couples TRBV9 to TRBJ2-2; TRBD2 might be the D (7 bases). The CDR3 extends over 16 amino acids. The germline V gene encodes CDR1 SGDLS and CDR2 YYNGEE. V lost 3 bases, J lost 4 bases, and 16 bases lay in between. The DNA for the CDR3 is TGTGCCAGCAGCGCTGGGGGCGGGAGTGGCACCGGGGAGCTGTTTTTT. This sequence encodes CASSAGGGSGTGELFF. The full variable domain, its missing parts supplied by reference TRBV9 and TRBJ2-2, is DSGVTQTPKHLITATGQRVTLRCSPRSGDLSVYWYQQSLDQGLQFLIQYYNGEERAKGNILERFSAQQFPDLHSELNLSSLELGDSALYFCASSAGGGSGTGELFFGEGSRLTVL.

The V call is TRBV27, the J call TRBJ1-3, with a possible D match to TRBD1 (6 bases). There are 15 residues in the CDR3. V was trimmed by 6 bases and J by 7 bases, leaving 19 bases between them. Germline lookup yields CDR1 MNHEY and CDR2 SMNVEV (reference sequence). The CDR3 sequence is CASSAKGGGSNTIYF. In DNA form, the CDR3 reads TGTGCCAGCAGCGCCAAGGGGGGAGGGTCGAACACCATATATTTT.

The chain recombines TRBV7-2 with TRBJ1-1; D is unclear. The CDR3 spans 13 residues. Trimming removed 4 bases at V and 4 bases at J, with 10 bases between. Germline lookup yields CDR1 SGHTA and CDR2 FQGNSA. This chain's CDR3 is CASSSRVGTEAFF. Here the CDR3 DNA reads TGTGCCAGCAGCTCCCGGGTGGGCACTGAAGCTTTCTTT.

The gene calls are TRBV5-1 and TRBJ2-5; no firm D call. Germline CDR1 and CDR2: SGHRS and YFSETQ. V was pared by 0 bases and J by 5 bases, with 11 bases between. The CDR3 has 14 residues. The DNA for the CDR3 is TGCGCCAGCAGCTTGGGTTCGCGCGTGGAGACCCAGTACTTC. Its translation: CASSLGSRVETQYF.

The chain recombines TRBV7-8 with TRBJ2-3, with 9 bases aligning to TRBD2. Germline V CDR1 and CDR2: SGHVS, FQNEAQ. J gave up 6 bases and V 3 bases, and 4 bases lay outside the gene matches. The CDR3 runs to 14 residues. Here the CDR3 reads CASSFSGSGDTQYF. In DNA form, the CDR3 reads TGTGCCAGCAGCTTTAGCGGGAGCGGGGATACGCAGTATTTT. Full variable domain (outside the CDR3, taken from reference TRBV7-8 and TRBJ2-3): GAGVSQSPRYKVAKRGQDVALRCDPISGHVSLFWYQQALGQGPEFLTYFQNEAQLDKSGLPSDRFFAERPEGSVSTLKIQRTQQEDSAVYLCASSFSGSGDTQYFGPGTRLTVL.

CDR3 bases: TGTGCCACCAGCAGACACGACAGGGGGCGGAATTCACCCCTCCACTTT. Translating gives CATSRHDRGRNSPLHF. This chain uses TRBV15 with TRBJ1-6; the match to TRBD1 covers 10 bases. V trimming: 2 bases; J trimming: 7 bases; junction bases outside the gene matches: 5. The CDR3 spans 16 residues. CDR1 is LNHNV, CDR2 YYDKDF, per germline (reference sequence).

This clone was detected once. This chain links TRBV6-1 with TRBJ1-2; D possibly corresponds to TRBD1 (5 bases). Trimming shortened V by 2 bases and J by 4 bases, and 14 bases separated the two germline ends. Germline CDR1 and CDR2: MNHNS and SASEGT. The CDR3 spans 15 residues. The CDR3 loop reads CASSELRGVSYGYTF. The CDR3 coding sequence is TGTGCCAGCAGTGAATTAAGGGGTGTAAGCTATGGCTACACCTTC.

The chain couples TRBV27 to TRBJ2-7; 14 bases are shared with TRBD2. The CDR3 runs 14 residues. Unmatched junction bases numbered 6, after V lost 2 bases and J lost 12 bases. Germline V gene sequence: CDR1 MNHEY, CDR2 SMNVEV (reference sequence). The CDR3 DNA reads TGTGCCAGCAGTTTAACCGGGACTAGCGGGAGTTGGTACTTC. Its protein is CASSLTGTSGSWYF.

This rearrangement joins TRBV11-2 to TRBJ1-1; perhaps TRBD1 as D (6 bases). This CDR3 contains 16 residues. Germline V CDR1 and CDR2: SGHAT, FQNNGV. V dropped 1 base and J dropped 4 bases, with 16 bases sitting between them. DNA for the CDR3: TGTGCCAGCAGCTTAGGTAGAGGGGGTACGATCACTGAAGCTTTCTTT. Translated, it gives CASSLGRGGTITEAFF.

This chain joins TRBV4-1 and TRBJ2-1, with D unresolved. CDR1 is MGHRA, CDR2 YSYEKL, per germline. Deletions cut 1 base from V and 6 bases from J, with 10 bases between. The CDR3 length is 14 residues. CDR3 protein: CASSQVSPGNEQFF. CDR3 in DNA: TGCGCCAGCAGCCAAGTTAGTCCCGGCAATGAGCAGTTCTTC.

This rearrangement joins TRBV2 to TRBJ2-6; D uncertain. Germline V gene lookup returns CDR1 SNHLY and CDR2 FYNNEI. This CDR3 is 14 amino acids long. With 3 bases removed from V and 2 bases from J, the gap between germline ends came to 5 bases. CDR3 protein: CASSDSAGANVLTF. The CDR3 DNA is TGTGCCAGCAGTGACAGCGCTGGGGCCAACGTCCTGACTTTC.

The V call is TRBV27, the J call TRBJ2-1, with 12 bases identical to TRBD2. The CDR3 is made up of 16 amino acids. Germline V gene lookup returns CDR1 MNHEY and CDR2 SMNVEV (reference sequence). The ends lost 3 bases at V and 10 bases at J; junction bases unmatched: 10. CDR3 DNA: TGTGCCAGCAGTTTGGCCCTAGCGGGAGGGCCGGGGGAGCAGTTCTTC. Its protein product is CASSLALAGGPGEQFF.

CDR3 nucleotides: TGTGCCAGCAGCTCCCCCTTCAGGCGAAATAAAGAGACCCAGTACTTC. Amino acid sequence: CASSSPFRRNKETQYF. The J gene is TRBJ2-5, the V gene TRBV7-8; the D is unclear. Germline-derived CDR1 and CDR2 are SGHVS and FQNEAQ. CDR3 length equals 16 residues. V was trimmed by 4 bases and J by 3 bases, leaving 18 bases between them.

This chain connects TRBV30 to TRBJ2-7; the match to TRBD1 covers 7 bases. V was pared by 5 bases and J by 5 bases, with 6 bases of the junction left unmatched. Germline CDR1 GTSNPN, CDR2 SVGIG (reference sequence). This CDR3 comprises 12 residues. CDR3 region: CAWDREGNEQYF. Here the CDR3 DNA reads TGTGCCTGGGACAGGGAAGGAAACGAGCAGTACTTC. Supplemented by reference TRBV30 and TRBJ2-7, the full variable domain reads SQTIHQWPATLVQPVGSPLSLECTVEGTSNPNLYWYRQAAGRGLQLLFYSVGIGQISSEVPQNLSASRPQDRQFILSSKKLLLSDSGFYLCAWDREGNEQYFGPGTRLTVT.